The 3 T cell receptor beta chains given below trace back to one sample, sequenced in a study of blood T cells in healthy people across ages. A J-beta primer mix and a sample-barcoded 5' primer were used in a second PCR of roughly 6 to 12 cycles. MiXCR was run by TCRdb on the 5' RACE reads, yielding one entry per CDR3 protein. The sample yields more than 1,400,000 distinct CDR3 sequences, approximately 42% seen once. The sample comprised blood. The receptor source for this set is a woman under 30 in good health.

V gene TRBV20-1 combines with J gene TRBJ2-3, with 7 bases that match TRBD2. Per germline, CDR1 DFQATT and CDR2 SNEGSKA (reference sequence). This CDR3 contains 11 residues. Germline trimming cut 6 bases from V and 12 bases from J; bases unmatched to any gene: 9. The CDR3 DNA reads as TGCAGTGCGCCTGGACTAGACGGTCAGTATTTT. Its translation: CSAPGLDGQYF.

Note on this clonotype: This sequence may be a read error, since a much larger clone differs from it by one base. This rearrangement joins TRBV2 to TRBJ2-5, with TRBD2 matching over 10 bases. Near its end, the DNA agrees better with TRBJ2-7, so the J call may be wrong. Per the germline V gene, CDR1 is SNHLY and CDR2 is FYNNEI. CDR3 size: 15 residues. CDR3: CASSEPAGGLGEQYF. CDR3 nucleotides: TGTGCCAGCAGTGAGCCAGCGGGAGGGCTCGGCGAGCAGTACTTC.

The sample holds a few counts of this clonotype. This chain joins TRBV6-5 and TRBJ2-4, with unresolved D. Trimming stripped 4 bases from V and 0 bases from J, with 7 bases between. CDR3 length: 14 amino acids. Germline CDR1 reads MNHEY; CDR2 reads SVGAGI. CDR3 sequence reads: CASSSLLAKNIQYF. Written as DNA, the CDR3 is TGTGCCAGCAGTTCCCTTCTAGCCAAAAACATTCAGTACTTC.